The rows below give T cell receptor beta chains drawn from one sample of a study of T cell changes during pregnancy in multiple sclerosis. Libraries were prepared by immunoSEQ multiplex PCR; TCRdb keeps only in-frame clonotypes and omits some of them. This table has roughly 11,000 clones, 85% to 95% appearing once. This specimen consisted of CD4+ T cells from peripheral blood mononuclear cells, obtained before pregnancy. The origin of the receptors is a female donor with multiple sclerosis, enrolled in a pregnancy study. CDR3s include the opening cysteine and the closing phenylalanine or tryptophan. D genes are given only for firm matches. Where a row states a size, it is once, few, many or the class of an expanded clone; other rows omit it.

v_gene	abundance	d_gene	j_gene	CDR3nt	CDR3aa
TRBV5-1	NA	NA	TRBJ2-7	TGCGCCAGCAGCTTGGTACAGGGATCTGGAGAGCAGTACTTC	CASSLVQGSGEQYF
TRBV15	NA	NA	TRBJ2-1	TGTGCCACCAGCAGAACGAGGGCCTCCTACAATGAGCAGTTCTTC	CATSRTRASYNEQFF
TRBV5-5	NA	TRBD1	TRBJ2-2	TGTGCCAGCATAACCAGGGGACAGGGGGCGAACACCGGGGAGCTGTTTTTT	CASITRGQGANTGELFF
TRBV5-1	NA	NA	TRBJ2-1	TGCGCCAGCAGCTCGGGCCTGGGGCGGGGCATTTACTCCTACAATGAGCAGTTCTTC	CASSSGLGRGIYSYNEQFF
TRBV25-1	NA	NA	TRBJ2-7	TGTGCCAGCAGTGAATCGGGGGACGAGCAGTACTTC	CASSESGDEQYF
TRBV28	NA	NA	TRBJ2-7	TGTGCCAGCCGGGACACCTCCTACGAGCAGTACTTC	CASRDTSYEQYF
TRBV2	NA	NA	TRBJ1-4	TGTGCCAGCAAATTAAGACGGGCTAATGAAAAACTGTTTTTT	CASKLRRANEKLFF
TRBV20-1	NA	NA	TRBJ1-5	TGCAGTGCTAGACAGGGTCAGCCCCAGCATTTT	CSARQGQPQHF
TRBV19	NA	NA	TRBJ1-5	TGTGCCAGTAGCCCAGGGGTTCTGGGCAATCAGCCCCAGCATTTT	CASSPGVLGNQPQHF
TRBV6-1	NA	NA	TRBJ1-2	TGTGCCAGCAGTGAGCATGAGGGTGGCCGAGACTATGGCTATACCTTC	CASSEHEGGRDYGYTF
TRBV5-5	NA	NA	TRBJ2-7	TGTGCCAGCAGTAGCGGTTACGAGCAGTACTTC	CASSSGYEQYF
TRBV2	NA	NA	TRBJ1-1	TGTGCCAGCAATCTAGTACCACTGAACACTGAAGCTTTCTTT	CASNLVPLNTEAFF
TRBV30	NA	NA	TRBJ2-7	TGTGCCTGGTCGGGGGAACTAGTCAACGAGCAGTACTTC	CAWSGELVNEQYF
TRBV5-6	once	TRBD2	TRBJ2-3	TGTGCCAGCAGCTCGACTAGCGGGGGGTATACGCAGTATTTT	CASSSTSGGYTQYF
TRBV6-1	NA	NA	TRBJ1-4	TGTGCCAGCAACGGTGAAAAACTGTTTTTT	CASNGEKLFF
TRBV7-7	NA	NA	TRBJ1-5	TGTGCTAGCAGCCAGGGGCAGGGGCAGCCCCAGCATTTT	CASSQGQGQPQHF
TRBV5-8	NA	TRBD1	TRBJ2-7	TGTGCCAGCGCCCCCGGGACAGAGGCCTACGAGCAGTACTTC	CASAPGTEAYEQYF
TRBV4-1	NA	NA	TRBJ2-7	TGCGCCAGCAGCCAAGGGGGAGCCCGCGAGCAGTACTTC	CASSQGGAREQYF
TRBV6-5	NA	NA	TRBJ1-6	TGTGCCAGCAGCCAGGCAAGTCAGAGATCACCCCTCCACTTT	CASSQASQRSPLHF
TRBV9	NA	NA	TRBJ1-5	TGTGCCAGCAGCGTAGCGGGACAACAGCCCCAGCATTTT	CASSVAGQQPQHF
TRBV7-3	NA	TRBD1	TRBJ2-7	TGTGCCAGCAGCTCGACAGGGGCGAACGAGCAGTACTTC	CASSSTGANEQYF
TRBV6-1	NA	TRBD1	TRBJ2-3	TGTGCCAGCAGCAATGACAGGGGTGCCGGAGATACGCAGTATTTT	CASSNDRGAGDTQYF